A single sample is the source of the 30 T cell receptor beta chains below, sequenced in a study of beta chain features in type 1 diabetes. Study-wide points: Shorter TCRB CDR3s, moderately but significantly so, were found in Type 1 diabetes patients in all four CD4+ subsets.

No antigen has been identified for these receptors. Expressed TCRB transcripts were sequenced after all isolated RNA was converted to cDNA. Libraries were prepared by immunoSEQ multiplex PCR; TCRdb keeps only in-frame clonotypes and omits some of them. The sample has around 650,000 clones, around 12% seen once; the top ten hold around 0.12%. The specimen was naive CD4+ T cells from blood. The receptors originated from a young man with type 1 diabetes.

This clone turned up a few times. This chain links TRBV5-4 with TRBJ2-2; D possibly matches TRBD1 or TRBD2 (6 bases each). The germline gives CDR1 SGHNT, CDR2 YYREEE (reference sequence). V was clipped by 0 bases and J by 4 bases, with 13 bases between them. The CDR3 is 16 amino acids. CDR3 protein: CASSLGLGGGTGELFF. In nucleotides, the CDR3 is TGTGCCAGCAGCTTGGGACTAGGGGGTGGCACCGGGGAGCTGTTTTTT.

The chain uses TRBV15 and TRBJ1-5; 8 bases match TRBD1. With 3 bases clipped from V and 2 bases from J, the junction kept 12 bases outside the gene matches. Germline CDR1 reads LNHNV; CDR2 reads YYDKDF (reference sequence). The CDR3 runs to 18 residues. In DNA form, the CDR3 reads TGTGCCACCAGCAGGAGGAGGCAGGGGGCCGCCGGCAATCAGCCCCAGCATTTT. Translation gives CATSRRRQGAAGNQPQHF.

The CDR3 nucleotides read TGTGCCAGCAGTCCCCAGGGTTCCGGGGAGCTGTTTTTT. Its translation is CASSPQGSGELFF. The chain joins TRBV6-5 to TRBJ2-2, with D possibly matching TRBD1 (5 bases). Germline values: CDR1 MNHEY, CDR2 SVGAGI. V was cut by 5 bases and J by 6 bases, with 10 bases left in between. CDR3 size: 13 residues.

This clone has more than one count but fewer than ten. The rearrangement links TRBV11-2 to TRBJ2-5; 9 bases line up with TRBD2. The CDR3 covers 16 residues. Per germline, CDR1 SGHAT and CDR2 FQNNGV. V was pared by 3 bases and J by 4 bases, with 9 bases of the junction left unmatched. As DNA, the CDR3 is TGTGCCAGCAGCTTGAGTAGCGGGGGATCCCCAGAGACCCAGTACTTC. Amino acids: CASSLSSGGSPETQYF.

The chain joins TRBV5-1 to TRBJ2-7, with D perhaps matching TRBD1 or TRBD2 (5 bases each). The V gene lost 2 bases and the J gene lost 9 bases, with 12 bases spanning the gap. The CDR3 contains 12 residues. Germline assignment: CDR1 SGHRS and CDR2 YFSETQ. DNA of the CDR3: TGCGCCAGCAGCTTCGAGTGGGGACGGCAGTACTTC. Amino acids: CASSFEWGRQYF. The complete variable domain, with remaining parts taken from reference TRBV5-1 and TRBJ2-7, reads KAGVTQTPRYLIKTRGQQVTLSCSPISGHRSVSWYQQTPGQGLQFLFEYFSETQRNKGNFPGRFSGRQFSNSRSEMNVSTLELGDSALYLCASSFEWGRQYFGPGTRLTVT.

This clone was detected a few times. The CDR3 reads CASSPDSNYGYTF. As DNA, the CDR3 is TGTGCCAGCAGCCCGGACAGTAACTATGGCTACACCTTC. The chain has TRBV5-6 and TRBJ1-2; possibly TRBD1 for D (6 bases). CDR1 is SGHDT, CDR2 YYEEEE, per germline. V lost 4 bases to trimming and J lost 1 base, with 8 bases between them. The CDR3 loop spans 13 amino acids.

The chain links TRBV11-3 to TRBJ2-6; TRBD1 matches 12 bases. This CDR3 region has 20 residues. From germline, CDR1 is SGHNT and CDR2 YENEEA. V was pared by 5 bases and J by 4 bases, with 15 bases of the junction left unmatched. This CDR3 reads CASSPYSGTGGASGANVLTF. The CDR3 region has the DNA TGTGCCAGCAGCCCTTATTCGGGGACAGGGGGCGCGTCCGGGGCCAACGTCCTGACTTTC.

The chain's CDR3 is CASSQVTGANYGYTF. The CDR3 nucleotides read TGTGCCAGCAGCCAAGTAACAGGGGCTAACTATGGCTACACCTTC. The chain couples TRBV14 to TRBJ1-2; TRBD1 matches at 7 bases. J lost 0 bases, V lost 1 base, and 2 bases had no gene match. The CDR3 consists of 15 residues. Germline V gene data show CDR1 as SGHDN and CDR2 as FVKESK.

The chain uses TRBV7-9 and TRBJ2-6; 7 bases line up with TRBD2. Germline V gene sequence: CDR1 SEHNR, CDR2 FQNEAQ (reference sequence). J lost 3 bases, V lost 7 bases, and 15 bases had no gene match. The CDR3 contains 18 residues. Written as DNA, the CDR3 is TGTGCCAGCACTCCGGGGGGACGCCAGGGTTTTGGGGCCAACGTCCTGACTTTC. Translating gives CASTPGGRQGFGANVLTF. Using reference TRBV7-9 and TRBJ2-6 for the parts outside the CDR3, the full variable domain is DTGVSQNPRHKITKRGQNVTFRCDPISEHNRLYWYRQTLGQGPEFLTYFQNEAQLEKSRLLSDRFSAERPKGSFSTLEIQRTEQGDSAMYLCASTPGGRQGFGANVLTFGAGSRLTVL.

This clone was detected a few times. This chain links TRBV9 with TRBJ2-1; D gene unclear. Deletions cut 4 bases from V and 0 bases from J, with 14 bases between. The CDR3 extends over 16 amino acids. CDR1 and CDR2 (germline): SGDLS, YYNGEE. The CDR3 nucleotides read TGTGCCAGCAGCAATACAAGAACGAGCTCCTACAATGAGCAGTTCTTC. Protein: CASSNTRTSSYNEQFF.

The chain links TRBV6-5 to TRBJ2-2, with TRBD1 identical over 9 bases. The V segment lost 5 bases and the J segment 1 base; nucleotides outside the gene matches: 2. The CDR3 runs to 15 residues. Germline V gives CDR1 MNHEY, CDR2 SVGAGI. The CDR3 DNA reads TGTGCCAGCAGTGCGGGACAGGGGAACACCGGGGAGCTGTTTTTT. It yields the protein CASSAGQGNTGELFF.

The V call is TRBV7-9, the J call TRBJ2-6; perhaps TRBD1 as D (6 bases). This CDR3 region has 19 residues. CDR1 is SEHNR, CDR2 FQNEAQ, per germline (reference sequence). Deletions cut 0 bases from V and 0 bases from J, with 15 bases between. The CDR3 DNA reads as TGTGCCAGCAGCTTAGCGGGTCGACAGGCAAACTCTGGGGCCAACGTCCTGACTTTC. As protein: CASSLAGRQANSGANVLTF.

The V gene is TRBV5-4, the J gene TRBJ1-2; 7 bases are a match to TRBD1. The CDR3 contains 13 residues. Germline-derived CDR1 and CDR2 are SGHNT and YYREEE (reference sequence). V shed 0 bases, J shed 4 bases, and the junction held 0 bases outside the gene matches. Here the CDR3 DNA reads TGTGCCAGCAGCTTGGACAGGGGCTATGGCTACACCTTC. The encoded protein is CASSLDRGYGYTF.

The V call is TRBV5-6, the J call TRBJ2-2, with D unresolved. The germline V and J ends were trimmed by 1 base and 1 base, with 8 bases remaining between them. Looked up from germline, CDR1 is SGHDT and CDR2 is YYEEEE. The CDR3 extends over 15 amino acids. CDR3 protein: CASSLMPMNTGELFF. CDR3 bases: TGTGCCAGCAGCTTGATGCCGATGAACACCGGGGAGCTGTTTTTT.

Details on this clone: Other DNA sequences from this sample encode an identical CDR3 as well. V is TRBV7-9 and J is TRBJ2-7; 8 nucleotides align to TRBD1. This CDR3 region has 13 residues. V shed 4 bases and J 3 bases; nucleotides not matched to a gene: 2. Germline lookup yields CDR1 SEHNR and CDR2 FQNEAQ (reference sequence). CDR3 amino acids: CASSSDRGYEQYF. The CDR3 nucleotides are TGTGCCAGCAGCTCAGACAGGGGCTACGAGCAGTACTTC. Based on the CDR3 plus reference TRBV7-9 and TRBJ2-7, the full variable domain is DTGVSQNPRHKITKRGQNVTFRCDPISEHNRLYWYRQTLGQGPEFLTYFQNEAQLEKSRLLSDRFSAERPKGSFSTLEIQRTEQGDSAMYLCASSSDRGYEQYFGPGTRLTVT.

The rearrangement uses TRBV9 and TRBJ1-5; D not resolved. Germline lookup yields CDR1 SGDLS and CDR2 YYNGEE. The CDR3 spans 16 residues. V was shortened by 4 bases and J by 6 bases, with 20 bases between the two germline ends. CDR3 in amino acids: CASSLQDEGRIQPQHF. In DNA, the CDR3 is TGTGCCAGCAGCTTGCAGGACGAGGGTAGGATTCAGCCCCAGCATTTT.

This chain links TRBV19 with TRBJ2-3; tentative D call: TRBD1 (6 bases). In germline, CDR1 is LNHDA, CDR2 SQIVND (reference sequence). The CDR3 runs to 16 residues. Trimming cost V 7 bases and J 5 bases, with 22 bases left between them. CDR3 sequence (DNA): TGTGCCAGTACCCGATCCGGACAGAGTCGCGGAGATACGCAGTATTTT. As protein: CASTRSGQSRGDTQYF.

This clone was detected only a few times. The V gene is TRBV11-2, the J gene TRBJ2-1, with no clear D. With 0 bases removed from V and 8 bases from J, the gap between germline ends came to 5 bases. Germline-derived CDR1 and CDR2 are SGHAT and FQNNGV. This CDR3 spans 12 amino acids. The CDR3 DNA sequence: TGTGCCAGCAGCTTAGAAGGGCATGAGCAGTTCTTC. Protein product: CASSLEGHEQFF.

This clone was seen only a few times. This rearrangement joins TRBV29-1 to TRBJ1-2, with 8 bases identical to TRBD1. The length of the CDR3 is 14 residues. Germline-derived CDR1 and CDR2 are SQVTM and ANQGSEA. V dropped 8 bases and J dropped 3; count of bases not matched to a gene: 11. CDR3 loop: CSPRADRVDYGYTF. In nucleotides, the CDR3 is TGCAGCCCGCGAGCGGACAGGGTTGACTATGGCTACACCTTC.

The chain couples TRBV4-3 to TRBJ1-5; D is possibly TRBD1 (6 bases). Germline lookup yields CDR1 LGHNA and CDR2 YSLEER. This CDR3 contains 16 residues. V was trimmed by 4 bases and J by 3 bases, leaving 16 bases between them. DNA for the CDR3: TGCGCCAGCAGCCCCCGTTGGGGGCCGGACAATCAGCCCCAGCATTTT. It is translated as CASSPRWGPDNQPQHF.

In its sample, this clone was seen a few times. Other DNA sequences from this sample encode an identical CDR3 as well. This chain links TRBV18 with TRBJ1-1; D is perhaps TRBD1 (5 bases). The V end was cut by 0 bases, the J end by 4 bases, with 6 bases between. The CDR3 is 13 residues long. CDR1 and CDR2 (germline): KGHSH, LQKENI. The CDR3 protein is CASSPPGGTEAFF. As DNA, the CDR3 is TGTGCCAGCTCACCACCCGGGGGCACTGAAGCTTTCTTT.

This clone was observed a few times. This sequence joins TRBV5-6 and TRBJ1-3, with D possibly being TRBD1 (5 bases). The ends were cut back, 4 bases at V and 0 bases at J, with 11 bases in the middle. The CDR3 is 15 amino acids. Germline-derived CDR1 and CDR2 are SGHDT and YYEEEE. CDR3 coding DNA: TGTGCCAGCAGCCAGGGACGTCTCTCTGGAAACACCATATATTTT. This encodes CASSQGRLSGNTIYF.

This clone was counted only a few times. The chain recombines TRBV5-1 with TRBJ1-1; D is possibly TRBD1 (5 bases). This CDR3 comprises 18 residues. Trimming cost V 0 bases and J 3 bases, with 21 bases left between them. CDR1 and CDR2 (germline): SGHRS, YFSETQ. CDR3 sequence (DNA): TGCGCCAGCAGCTTGGTTGGGGCCAGCAGGGACGGGTACACTGAAGCTTTCTTT. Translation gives CASSLVGASRDGYTEAFF.

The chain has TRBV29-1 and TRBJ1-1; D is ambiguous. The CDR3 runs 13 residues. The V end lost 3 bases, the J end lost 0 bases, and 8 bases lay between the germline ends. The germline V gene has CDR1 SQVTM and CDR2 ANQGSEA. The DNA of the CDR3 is TGCAGCGTTGAGAGAGGTCTGAACACTGAAGCTTTCTTT. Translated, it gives CSVERGLNTEAFF.

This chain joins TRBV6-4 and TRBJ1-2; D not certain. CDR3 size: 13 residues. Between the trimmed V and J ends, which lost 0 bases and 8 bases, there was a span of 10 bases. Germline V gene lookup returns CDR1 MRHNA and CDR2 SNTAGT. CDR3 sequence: CASSDSAGAGYTF. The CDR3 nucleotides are TGTGCCAGCAGTGACTCGGCAGGCGCCGGCTACACCTTC.

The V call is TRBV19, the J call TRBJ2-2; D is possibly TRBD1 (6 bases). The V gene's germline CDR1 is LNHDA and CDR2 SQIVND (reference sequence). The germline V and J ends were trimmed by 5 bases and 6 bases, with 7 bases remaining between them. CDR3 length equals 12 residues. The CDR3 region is CASSYRAGELFF. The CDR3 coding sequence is TGTGCCAGTAGTTACAGGGCCGGGGAGCTGTTTTTT.

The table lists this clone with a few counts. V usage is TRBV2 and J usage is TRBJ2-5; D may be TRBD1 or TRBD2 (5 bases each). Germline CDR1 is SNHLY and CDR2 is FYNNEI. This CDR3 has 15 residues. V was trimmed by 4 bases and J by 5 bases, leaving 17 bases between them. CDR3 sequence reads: CASSASPEGWETQYF. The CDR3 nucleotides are TGTGCCAGCAGTGCCTCCCCCGAGGGGTGGGAGACCCAGTACTTC. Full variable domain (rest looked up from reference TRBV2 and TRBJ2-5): EPEVTQTPSHQVTQMGQEVILRCVPISNHLYFYWYRQILGQKVEFLVSFYNNEISEKSEIFDDQFSVERPDGSNFTLKIRSTKLEDSAMYFCASSASPEGWETQYFGPGTRLLVL.

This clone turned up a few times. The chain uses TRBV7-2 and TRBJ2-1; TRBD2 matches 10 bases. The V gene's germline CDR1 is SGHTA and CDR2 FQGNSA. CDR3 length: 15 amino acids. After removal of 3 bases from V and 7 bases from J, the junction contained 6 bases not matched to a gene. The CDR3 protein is CASSFSGGLPNEQFF. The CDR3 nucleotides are TGTGCCAGCAGCTTTAGCGGGGGGCTCCCGAATGAGCAGTTCTTC.

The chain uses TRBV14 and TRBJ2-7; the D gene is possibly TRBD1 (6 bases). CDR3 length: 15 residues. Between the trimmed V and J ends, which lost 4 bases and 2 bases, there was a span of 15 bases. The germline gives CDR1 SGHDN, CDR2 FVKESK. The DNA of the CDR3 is TGTGCCAGCAGCCCCAGTGACGACAGGACCTACGAGCAGTACTTC. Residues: CASSPSDDRTYEQYF.

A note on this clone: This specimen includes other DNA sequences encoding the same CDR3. For the CDR3, the DNA is TGTGCCAGCAGCTTCCTTCCCCAAGAGACCCAGTACTTC. It yields the protein CASSFLPQETQYF. The J gene is TRBJ2-5, the V gene TRBV5-4; D gene uncertain. The CDR3 has 13 amino acids. The germline V gene encodes CDR1 SGHNT and CDR2 YYREEE (reference sequence). V lost 2 bases and J 1 base, leaving 6 bases between the germline ends.